Below are 32 T cell receptor beta chains sequenced from a single sample in a study of blood T cell repertoires in COVID-19 (dated by TCRdb to 2018 to 2021). Library construction relied on the immunoSEQ multiplex PCR assay. In its TCRdb copy, this immuneACCESS table keeps in-frame sequences only and misses some clones. Where compared with another copy, unresolved V genes explain less than half of these, and the others have no known cause. This sample is represented by about 150,000 clones; 75% to 90% of them were singletons. The top ten hold under 2.5% of the sample. The sequencing input was peripheral blood. The origin of the receptors is a man between 65 and 79 years old with acute or convalescent COVID-19.

The chain recombines TRBV4-1 with TRBJ2-5, with D maybe TRBD2 (6 bases). V was clipped by 3 bases and J by 5 bases, with 16 bases between them. Germline CDR1 and CDR2: MGHRA and YSYEKL. The CDR3 sequence is 15 residues long. The CDR3 loop reads CASSHLRLGGETQYF. The DNA for the CDR3 is TGCGCCAGCAGCCATCTTCGACTAGGAGGGGAGACCCAGTACTTC.

Only one count was recorded for this clone. This chain joins TRBV6-1 and TRBJ1-2; 9 bases are shared with TRBD1. The CDR3 length is 14 residues. The germline gives CDR1 MNHNS, CDR2 SASEGT. V lost 3 bases to trimming and J lost 9 bases; unmatched junction nucleotides: 8. CDR3 nucleotide sequence: TGTGCCAGCAGTGAGGTGGGACAGGGTACGCGCTACACCTTC. It translates to CASSEVGQGTRYTF.

This chain joins TRBV5-1 and TRBJ2-1, with TRBD2 matching over 14 bases. Germline V gene data show CDR1 as SGHRS and CDR2 as YFSETQ. The length of the CDR3 is 16 residues. J was trimmed by 7 bases and V by 4 bases; bases with no gene match: 7. CDR3 coding DNA: TGCGCCAGCAGCCCGCAGGGACTAGCGGGAGAGAATGAGCAGTTCTTC. It specifies CASSPQGLAGENEQFF. The whole variable domain, remainder taken from reference TRBV5-1 and TRBJ2-1, is KAGVTQTPRYLIKTRGQQVTLSCSPISGHRSVSWYQQTPGQGLQFLFEYFSETQRNKGNFPGRFSGRQFSNSRSEMNVSTLELGDSALYLCASSPQGLAGENEQFFGPGTRLTVL.

The rearrangement uses TRBV5-1 and TRBJ1-1, with TRBD1 matching over 7 bases. Germline CDR1 SGHRS, CDR2 YFSETQ. J lost 6 bases, V lost 0 bases, and 8 bases had no gene match. This CDR3 spans 15 amino acids. Here the CDR3 DNA reads TGCGCCAGCAGCTTGGGCGGGCAGGGGGAGGCTGAAGCTTTCTTT. Protein product: CASSLGGQGEAEAFF.

CDR3 region: CASSLNRGRGYTF. CDR3 DNA: TGTGCCAGCAGTCTAAACAGGGGCCGGGGCTACACCTTC. V and J are TRBV12-3 or TRBV12-4 and TRBJ1-2; 7 nucleotides line up with TRBD1. The CDR3 is 13 amino acids. The V segment lost 5 bases and the J segment 8 bases; nucleotides outside the gene matches: 8.

This chain connects TRBV11-3 to TRBJ2-2, with a tentative D call TRBD2 (7 bases). The germline CDR1 and CDR2 sequences are SGHNT and YENEEA. The length of the CDR3 is 16 residues. Trimming took off 5 bases at V and 6 bases at J, with 19 bases between the two ends. The CDR3 region has the DNA TGTGCCAGCAGCGACGGGGGCGGGGGCCGGGCCGGGGAGCTGTTTTTT. Translating it yields CASSDGGGGRAGELFF.

The chain joins TRBV7-2 to TRBJ2-7, with 7 bases aligning to TRBD1. This CDR3 is built from 16 residues. With 4 bases clipped from V and 4 bases from J, the junction kept 13 bases outside the gene matches. Germline CDR1 is SGHTA and CDR2 is FQGNSA. The CDR3 protein is CASSSRQGLVGYEQYF. CDR3 DNA sequence: TGTGCCAGCAGCTCCCGACAGGGCTTAGTCGGGTACGAGCAGTACTTC.

The V call is TRBV5-5, the J call TRBJ2-5; TRBD1 matches at 9 bases. Germline V gene lookup returns CDR1 SGHKS and CDR2 YYEKEE (reference sequence). This CDR3 is 15 amino acids long. After removal of 4 bases from V and 1 base from J, the junction contained 5 bases not matched to a gene. DNA of the CDR3: TGTGCCAGCAGCCCCGGGACAGGGCGCCAAGAGACCCAGTACTTC. Its translation is CASSPGTGRQETQYF.

The chain carries TRBV3-1 (or the pseudogene TRBV3-2) and TRBJ2-1; D perhaps matches TRBD2 (6 bases). From germline, CDR1 is LGHDT and CDR2 YNNKEL (reference sequence). The V gene lost 1 base and the J gene lost 8 bases, with 9 bases spanning the gap. The CDR3 is 13 residues long. The CDR3 spells CASSQGERDEQFF. The CDR3 DNA reads as TGTGCCAGCAGCCAAGGGGAGCGGGATGAGCAGTTCTTC.

The chain employs TRBV6-5 and TRBJ1-3, with D tentatively TRBD1 (5 bases). CDR3 size: 13 residues. Germline V gene sequence: CDR1 MNHEY, CDR2 SVGAGI. V was cut by 8 bases and J by 0 bases, with 8 bases left in between. DNA for the CDR3: TGTGCCAGCGGCAGGGCCTCTGGAAACACCATATATTTT. This translates into CASGRASGNTIYF.

The CDR3 sequence: CASSAAGGPETQYF. CDR3 nucleotide sequence: TGCGCCAGCAGCGCCGCGGGGGGCCCCGAGACCCAGTACTTC. This chain links TRBV5-1 with TRBJ2-5; 8 bases agree with TRBD2. The CDR3 is made up of 14 amino acids. J gave up 5 bases and V 4 bases, and 7 bases lay outside the gene matches. Germline loops: CDR1 SGHRS, CDR2 YFSETQ. The whole variable domain, filled in from reference TRBV5-1 and TRBJ2-5, reads KAGVTQTPRYLIKTRGQQVTLSCSPISGHRSVSWYQQTPGQGLQFLFEYFSETQRNKGNFPGRFSGRQFSNSRSEMNVSTLELGDSALYLCASSAAGGPETQYFGPGTRLLVL.

This sequence joins TRBV19 and TRBJ1-2; 8 nucleotides match TRBD1. This CDR3 region has 15 residues. The V and J ends lost 5 bases and 5 bases, in that order; junction bases with no gene match: 10. Germline V gene data show CDR1 as LNHDA and CDR2 as SQIVND (reference sequence). CDR3: CASSLETGERYGYTF. CDR3 DNA: TGTGCCAGTAGTTTGGAGACAGGGGAACGTTATGGCTACACCTTC.

The rearrangement uses TRBV4-1 and TRBJ1-2; TRBD1 is a possible D gene (6 bases). The CDR3 spans 16 residues. Per germline, CDR1 MGHRA and CDR2 YSYEKL. Between the trimmed V and J ends, which lost 0 bases and 1 base, there was a span of 12 bases. This CDR3 is CASSQEDRNFNYGYTF. The CDR3 DNA reads TGCGCCAGCAGCCAAGAGGACAGAAACTTTAACTATGGCTACACCTTC.

The CDR3: CASSQLGLAGDSYNEQFF. CDR3 bases: TGTGCCAGCAGCCAATTAGGACTAGCGGGAGACTCCTACAATGAGCAGTTCTTC. The genes are TRBV14 and TRBJ2-1, with 13 nucleotides matching TRBD2. The trim removed 2 bases at V and 0 bases at J, leaving 4 bases unmatched. This CDR3 is 18 amino acids long. Per germline, CDR1 SGHDN and CDR2 FVKESK. Complete variable domain (other parts from reference TRBV14 and TRBJ2-1): EAGVTQFPSHSVIEKGQTVTLRCDPISGHDNLYWYRRVMGKEIKFLLHFVKESKQDESGMPNNRFLAERTGGTYSTLKVQPAELEDSGVYFCASSQLGLAGDSYNEQFFGPGTRLTVL.

The gene calls are TRBV7-9 and TRBJ1-3; D is unclear. This CDR3 has 14 residues. V lost 7 bases and J 0 bases, leaving 10 bases between the germline ends. Germline-derived CDR1 and CDR2 are SEHNR and FQNEAQ (reference sequence). The CDR3 protein is CASTDFASGNTIYF. In DNA, the CDR3 is TGTGCCAGCACGGACTTCGCCTCTGGAAACACCATATATTTT.

The CDR3 protein is CASSYLSGRDYEQYF. The CDR3 region has the DNA TGTGCCAGCAGTTACCTGAGCGGGAGGGACTACGAGCAGTACTTC. This rearrangement joins TRBV6-5 to TRBJ2-7; TRBD2 matches 10 bases. Losses at the gene ends were 2 bases for V and 3 bases for J; bases not matched to a gene: 4. This CDR3 region has 15 residues. Germline V CDR1 and CDR2: MNHEY, SVGAGI.

The chain employs TRBV27 and TRBJ2-7; TRBD2 aligns across 7 bases. Germline CDR1 is MNHEY and CDR2 is SMNVEV (reference sequence). CDR3 size: 13 residues. V dropped 3 bases and J dropped 7; count of bases not matched to a gene: 6. CDR3 DNA sequence: TGTGCCAGCAGTTTCGCCCAGGGAGGGGAGCAGTACTTC. The encoded protein is CASSFAQGGEQYF.

The V gene is TRBV5-1, the J gene TRBJ2-1; TRBD2 aligns across 11 bases. Trimming took 1 base from V and 7 from J; bases not matched to a gene: 1. Germline CDR1 SGHRS, CDR2 YFSETQ. This CDR3 is built from 14 residues. The CDR3 here is CASSLTSGSNEQFF. The CDR3 DNA reads TGCGCCAGCAGCTTGACTAGCGGGAGTAATGAGCAGTTCTTC. Supplemented by reference TRBV5-1 and TRBJ2-1, the full variable domain reads KAGVTQTPRYLIKTRGQQVTLSCSPISGHRSVSWYQQTPGQGLQFLFEYFSETQRNKGNFPGRFSGRQFSNSRSEMNVSTLELGDSALYLCASSLTSGSNEQFFGPGTRLTVL.

The DNA for the CDR3 is TGTGCCAGCAGGATAGAGGACAGGGTCGGTTCACCCCTCCACTTT. This translates into CASRIEDRVGSPLHF. The chain is built from TRBV28 and TRBJ1-6; TRBD1 matches 8 bases. Germline V CDR1 and CDR2: MDHEN, SYDVKM. Trimming cost V 6 bases and J 9 bases; bases outside gene matches: 10. This CDR3 is 15 amino acids long.

V usage is TRBV7-9 and J usage is TRBJ1-6, with D uncertain. CDR1 SEHNR and CDR2 FQNEAQ come from the germline V gene (reference sequence). V lost 5 bases and J lost 7, with 6 bases in between. CDR3 length: 12 amino acids. The CDR3 DNA is TGTGCCAGCAGCCCGCAGAATTCACCCCTCCACTTT. It specifies CASSPQNSPLHF.

This sequence joins TRBV11-2 and TRBJ2-7; D not certain. CDR3 size: 12 residues. From germline, CDR1 is SGHAT and CDR2 FQNNGV. Trimming left V 5 bases short and J 6 bases short, with 11 bases between. CDR3 bases: TGTGCCAGCAGCCCCCCGCCGGGCGAGCAGTACTTC. It codes for CASSPPPGEQYF.

The chain combines TRBV5-8 with TRBJ1-1, with TRBD1 as a possible D gene (6 bases). The V end was cut by 4 bases, the J end by 10 bases, with 20 bases between. Germline CDR1 and CDR2: SGHTS and YDEGEE. The CDR3 is 14 residues long. CDR3 protein: CASSLEFGGGGAFF. The CDR3 bases are TGTGCCAGCAGCCTTGAGTTCGGGGGCGGGGGAGCTTTCTTT.

The chain is built from TRBV2 and TRBJ2-7, with 7 bases lining up with TRBD2. The CDR3 length is 14 residues. Per the germline V gene, CDR1 is SNHLY and CDR2 is FYNNEI. After removal of 8 bases from V and 5 bases from J, the junction contained 12 bases not matched to a gene. CDR3 sequence (DNA): TGTGCCAGCCGCCCCGGGGGGTCTGTGAACGAGCAGTACTTC. As protein: CASRPGGSVNEQYF.

The rearrangement links TRBV6-1 to TRBJ1-5; D is uncertain. The CDR3 totals 14 residues. Trimming removed 3 bases from V and 3 bases from J, with 9 bases in between. Germline V lookup: CDR1 MNHNS, CDR2 SASEGT. CDR3 in DNA: TGTGCCAGCAGTGAGCGGGGTAACAATCAGCCCCAGCATTTT. This codes for CASSERGNNQPQHF.

The rearrangement joins TRBV6-1 to TRBJ1-4, with D possibly TRBD1 on 6 matching bases. This CDR3 has 15 amino acids. Germline assignment: CDR1 MNHNS and CDR2 SASEGT. V was shortened by 3 bases and J by 2 bases, with 10 bases between the two germline ends. The CDR3, as DNA: TGTGCCAGCAGTGATTGGACAGCGACTAATGAAAAACTGTTTTTT. Translation gives CASSDWTATNEKLFF.

The V call is TRBV2, the J call TRBJ2-7; the match to TRBD2 covers 12 bases. Germline lookup yields CDR1 SNHLY and CDR2 FYNNEI. V dropped 5 bases and J dropped 6; count of bases not matched to a gene: 5. This CDR3 has 14 residues. CDR3 coding DNA: TGTGCCAGCAGTCGGACTAGCGGGACTAGCGAGCAGTACTTC. This sequence encodes CASSRTSGTSEQYF.

The rearrangement links TRBV28 to TRBJ1-2; 10 bases fit TRBD1. The CDR3 is 16 amino acids. The V gene end was trimmed by 5 bases and the J gene end by 8 bases; junction bases not matched to a gene: 14. Germline loops: CDR1 MDHEN, CDR2 SYDVKM. The CDR3 bases are TGTGCCAGCAGTCTGACCCCGGGACAGGGGCTTTGGGGCTACACCTTC. It encodes CASSLTPGQGLWGYTF.

The chain has TRBV7-9 and TRBJ1-6; perhaps TRBD1 as D (6 bases). CDR1 and CDR2 from the germline V gene are SEHNR and FQNEAQ (reference sequence). The CDR3 runs 15 residues. Between the trimmed V and J ends, which lost 1 base and 6 bases, there was a span of 10 bases. CDR3 DNA: TGTGCCAGCAGCTTAGGTGGGACACCTAATTCACCCCTCCACTTT. Its protein is CASSLGGTPNSPLHF.

CDR3 sequence reads: CASATDSTKNIQYF. In DNA, the CDR3 is TGTGCCAGTGCCACAGATTCGACCAAAAACATTCAGTACTTC. The chain joins TRBV19 to TRBJ2-4; no reliable D call. CDR3 length: 14 residues. Trimming removed 8 bases from V and 2 bases from J, with 13 bases in between. Germline loops: CDR1 LNHDA, CDR2 SQIVND (reference sequence).

The chain recombines TRBV5-4 with TRBJ1-2; 8 bases are shared with TRBD1. V shed 4 bases and J 4 bases; nucleotides not matched to a gene: 12. Germline V lookup: CDR1 SGHNT, CDR2 YYREEE (reference sequence). The CDR3 is 16 residues long. The CDR3 reads CASSLPNDRGGYGYTF. As DNA, the CDR3 is TGTGCCAGCAGCCTACCCAATGACAGGGGTGGCTATGGCTACACCTTC.

Only one count was recorded for this clone. This sequence joins TRBV3-1 (or the pseudogene TRBV3-2) and TRBJ2-3; possibly TRBD2 for D (5 bases). V gave up 8 bases and J gave up 4 bases, with 13 bases separating them. Germline V gene sequence: CDR1 LGHDT, CDR2 YNNKEL (reference sequence). This CDR3 spans 13 amino acids. CDR3 amino acids: CASGESISDTQYF. CDR3 in DNA: TGTGCCAGCGGGGAGTCAATCTCAGATACGCAGTATTTT.

The chain combines TRBV10-1 with TRBJ2-7; 8 bases line up with TRBD2. Germline loops: CDR1 WNHNN, CDR2 SYGVQD (reference sequence). V lost 6 bases to trimming and J lost 3 bases; unmatched junction nucleotides: 13. CDR3 length: 16 residues. CDR3 nucleotide sequence: TGCGCCAGCAGCGCCGGAGGGAGCGGGAGTGACTACGAGCAGTACTTC. It translates to CASSAGGSGSDYEQYF.